This T cell receptor beta chain was obtained from a study of T cells in women clearing cervical HPV infection. Germline CDR1 SSHAT, CDR2 FNYEAQ (reference sequence). CDR3 size: 14 residues. Sequenced by immunoSEQ multiplex PCR; TCRdb stores in-frame clones only, minus some. The sample yields fewer than 30,000 clones, of which the top ten take up about 6%. General study points: Controls had more TRBV6-7 (around 0.15%) than cases (around 0.11%). Richness plus V gene abundances separated cases from controls with AUC about 0.83.

All donors had a single incident cervical HPV16 infection, not prevalent. Turning to this clone: Its antigen is still unknown. A read error may produce the germline difference seen at one junction end. With the read ending 3 residues before the CDR3 end, the germline J gene is used to fill in that end.

The source material was blood buffy coat. This TCR was recovered from a woman between 18 and 70 years old with a cervical HPV16 infection that either progressed to CIN3+ or cleared (not recorded which). V gene TRBV7-7 combines with J gene TRBJ2-7; 8 bases fit TRBD2. The CDR3: CASSPLTSGDEQYF. Partial CDR3 DNA: TGTGCTAGCAGCCCCCTTACTAGCGGTGACGAG.